Listed below are T cell receptor beta chains from one sample, sequenced in a study of OX40 agonist ivuxolimab in advanced cancers. Libraries were prepared by immunoSEQ multiplex PCR; TCRdb keeps only in-frame clonotypes and omits some of them. The repertoire consists of approximately 12,000 clones, with roughly 69% occurring once and the leading ten covering around 11%. The source material was CD4+ or CD8+ T cells sorted from blood, sampled in a trial of the OX40 agonist ivuxolimab. The source of these receptors is an adult with an advanced solid tumor such as melanoma, head and neck, liver or kidney cancer. Both conserved end residues are part of each CDR3. The D gene is left open where the match is weak. Clone size is not always given. Where it is, it says once, few, many or a class for expanded clones.

v_gene	j_gene	abundance	d_gene	CDR3nt	CDR3aa
TRBV19	TRBJ2-1	NA	TRBD2	TGTGCCAGTAGTCTTCTAGCGGGAGGCTACAATGAGCAGTTCTTC	CASSLLAGGYNEQFF
TRBV6-4	TRBJ2-3	NA	TRBD2	TGTGCCAGCAAACCGGGACTAGCGGGATCAGATACGCAGTATTTT	CASKPGLAGSDTQYF
TRBV9	TRBJ2-5	NA	TRBD2	TGTGCCAGCAGCGTAGGGGGACTAGCTGGGGAGACCCAGTACTTC	CASSVGGLAGETQYF
TRBV28	TRBJ1-2	NA	NA	TGTGCCAGCAGTTTTGAGATTGACTACACCTTC	CASSFEIDYTF
TRBV23-1	TRBJ2-3	NA	TRBD1	TGCGCCAGCAGTCAATCCGACAGGGCAGATACGCAGTATTTT	CASSQSDRADTQYF
TRBV28	TRBJ2-2	NA	TRBD1	TGTGCCAGCAGTGAGACAGGGATGGTAACCGGGGAGCTGTTTTTT	CASSETGMVTGELFF
TRBV5-5	TRBJ2-1	once	NA	TGTGCCAGCAGCAGATACAATGAGCAGTTCTTC	CASSRYNEQFF
TRBV7-2	TRBJ1-2	NA	NA	TGTGCCAGCAGCGTGGAGTACAGGGTGCCCTATGGCTACACCTTC	CASSVEYRVPYGYTF
TRBV5-4	TRBJ2-7	NA	NA	TGTGCCAGCAGCTTGGACAGGGGACTCTACGAGCAGTACTTC	CASSLDRGLYEQYF
TRBV4-2	TRBJ1-2	NA	NA	TGTGCCAGCAGCCAAGAACCAGGGGTCTATGGCTACACCTTC	CASSQEPGVYGYTF
TRBV6-5	TRBJ1-2	few	TRBD1	TGTGCCAGCCGGATCGGGACAGGGTATAATGGCTACACCTTC	CASRIGTGYNGYTF
TRBV28	TRBJ2-7	few	TRBD2	TGTGCCAGCAGTTTATCCACTAGCGGAACCTACGAGCAGTACTTC	CASSLSTSGTYEQYF
TRBV11-2	TRBJ2-7	NA	TRBD2	TGTGCCAGCAGCACAGGGGCGGGAGGGCTCTACGAGCAGTACTTC	CASSTGAGGLYEQYF
TRBV5-6	TRBJ1-2	NA	TRBD1	TGTGCCAGCAGCCCCGGGACAGGCCTTACTAACTATGGCTACACCTTC	CASSPGTGLTNYGYTF
TRBV6-5	TRBJ2-5	NA	NA	TGTGCCAGCAGTTATACGGGCGAAGAGACCCAGTACTTC	CASSYTGEETQYF
TRBV2	TRBJ2-1	NA	NA	TGTGCCAGCAGTGAACCGGGGAGAGTATACAATGAGCAGTTCTTC	CASSEPGRVYNEQFF
TRBV10-3	TRBJ2-1	NA	TRBD1	TGTGCCAGCGGACAGGAGGTCAATGAGCAGTTCTTC	CASGQEVNEQFF
TRBV7-2	TRBJ1-2	NA	NA	TGTGCCAGCAGCTTATTAGCAGATGGGGGTCGTGGCTACACCTTC	CASSLLADGGRGYTF
TRBV29-1	TRBJ1-2	NA	NA	TGCAGCGCCCCGGTAGTCGGGGCCGGCTACACCTTC	CSAPVVGAGYTF
TRBV5-1	TRBJ2-2	NA	NA	TGCGCCAGCAGATTCTGGACCCCGAACACCGGGGAGCTGTTTTTT	CASRFWTPNTGELFF
TRBV18	TRBJ1-2	NA	NA	TGTGCCAGCTCCCCGACAGAGAATAACTATGGCTACACCTTC	CASSPTENNYGYTF
TRBV6-6	TRBJ1-2	few	NA	TGTGCCACCTCCGGGCCCTATGGCTACACCTTC	CATSGPYGYTF
TRBV4-1	TRBJ2-7	NA	TRBD2	TGCGCCAGCAGTTCACTAGCGGGTATCGCCTACGAGCAGTACTTC	CASSSLAGIAYEQYF
TRBV7-6	TRBJ2-2	NA	NA	TGTGCCAGCAGCTTAGGGTCCGGGGAGCTGTTTTTT	CASSLGSGELFF
TRBV5-1	TRBJ2-7	NA	NA	TGCGCCAGCAGCCCCACCAGTGAGGCCTGGGTAAGGGAGCAGTACTTC	CASSPTSEAWVREQYF
TRBV29-1	TRBJ2-1	NA	TRBD2	TGCAGCGTCCGACTAGCTAATGAGCAGTTCTTC	CSVRLANEQFF
TRBV2	TRBJ1-1	NA	NA	TGTGCCAGCAGCGGTCAGAGGGGGGACACCATGAACACTGAAGCTTTCTTT	CASSGQRGDTMNTEAFF
TRBV11-2	TRBJ2-4	NA	TRBD2	TGTGCCAGCAGCCGCACTAGCGGGGGGGCTGATAAAAACATTCAGTACTTC	CASSRTSGGADKNIQYF
TRBV7-7	TRBJ2-7	few	TRBD1	TGTGCCAGCAGCCCTAGGGTGGGACAGTCCTACGAGCAGTACTTC	CASSPRVGQSYEQYF
TRBV7-9	TRBJ2-7	few	TRBD1	TGTGCCAGCGGCCGGGACAGCTCCTACGAGCAGTACTTC	CASGRDSSYEQYF
TRBV2	TRBJ1-4	NA	NA	TGTGCCAGCAGTGGATCGGGAACAACTAATGAAAAACTGTTTTTT	CASSGSGTTNEKLFF
TRBV18	TRBJ2-1	few	NA	TGTGCCAGCTCACCAACTGCCGACAGTGAGCAGTTCTTC	CASSPTADSEQFF
TRBV6-6	TRBJ1-1	NA	NA	TGTGCCAGCAGTTACTCGCAGAGCCTCACTGAAGCTTTCTTT	CASSYSQSLTEAFF
TRBV4-2	TRBJ2-7	NA	NA	TGTGCCAGCAGTCCAGAGTACGGGAGCTACGAGCAGTACTTC	CASSPEYGSYEQYF
TRBV6-6	TRBJ1-5	NA	NA	TGTGCCAGCAGTACCACCAATCAGCCCCAGCATTTT	CASSTTNQPQHF
TRBV6-5	TRBJ2-3	large	NA	TGTGCCAGCAGCTTTGGGGGAGAGCTATATACGCAGTATTTT	CASSFGGELYTQYF
TRBV13	TRBJ2-7	few	NA	TGTGCCAGCAGCTTATTGCCACTCTCAGCGTCCGAGCAGTACTTC	CASSLLPLSASEQYF
TRBV21-1	TRBJ2-6	NA	NA	TGTGCCAGCAGCAAAAAACGGGGTTTATCTGGGGCCAACGTCCTGACTTTC	CASSKKRGLSGANVLTF
TRBV7-9	TRBJ1-2	NA	NA	TGTGCCAGCAGCTTTTTAAATGGCTACACCTTC	CASSFLNGYTF
TRBV28	TRBJ2-7	NA	TRBD1	TGTGCCAGCAGTCCTACAGGGGGCTCCTACGAGCAGTACTTC	CASSPTGGSYEQYF
TRBV29-1	TRBJ2-1	NA	TRBD2	TGCAGCGTTGACGGCGGGAGGGCCTCCTACAATGAGCAGTTCTTC	CSVDGGRASYNEQFF
TRBV27	TRBJ2-1	NA	TRBD1	TGTGCCAGCAGTCCGGGACAGGGGAGTGGTATAAGCGATGAGCAGTTCTTC	CASSPGQGSGISDEQFF
TRBV28	TRBJ2-3	NA	NA	TGTGCCAGCAGTTTATTTTTCCAGGGCACAGATACGCAGTATTTT	CASSLFFQGTDTQYF
TRBV6-4	TRBJ2-1	NA	NA	TGTGCCAGCAGTCACAACCAGAGGAATGAGCAGTTCTTC	CASSHNQRNEQFF
TRBV7-8	TRBJ1-5	NA	NA	TGTGCCAGCAGCTTAACATTCGGGCCTTATAGCAATCAGCCCCAGCATTTT	CASSLTFGPYSNQPQHF
TRBV7-2	TRBJ2-3	NA	NA	TGTGCCAGCAGCTTCGACACTAGTATAACCTCCCTCCCCCCAGATACGCAGTATTTT	CASSFDTSITSLPPDTQYF